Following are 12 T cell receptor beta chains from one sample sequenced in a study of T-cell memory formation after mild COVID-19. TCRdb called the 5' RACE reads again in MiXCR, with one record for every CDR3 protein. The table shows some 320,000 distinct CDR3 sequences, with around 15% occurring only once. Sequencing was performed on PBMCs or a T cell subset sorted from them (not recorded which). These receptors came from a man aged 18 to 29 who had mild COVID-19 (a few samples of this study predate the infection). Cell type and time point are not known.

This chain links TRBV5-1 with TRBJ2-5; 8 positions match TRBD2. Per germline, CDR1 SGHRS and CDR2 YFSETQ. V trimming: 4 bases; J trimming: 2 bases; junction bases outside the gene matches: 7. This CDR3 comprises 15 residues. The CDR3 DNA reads TGCGCCAGCAGCCACGGGACTAGGATTCAAGAGACCCAGTACTTC. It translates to CASSHGTRIQETQYF.

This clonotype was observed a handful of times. CDR3 protein: CSARDPQTSGGADTQYF. Here the CDR3 DNA reads TGCAGTGCTAGAGACCCCCAGACTAGCGGGGGGGCAGATACGCAGTATTTT. The chain employs TRBV20-1 and TRBJ2-3; 14 positions match TRBD2. Unmatched junction bases numbered 6, after V lost 0 bases and J lost 4 bases. This CDR3 is built from 17 residues. Germline loops: CDR1 DFQATT, CDR2 SNEGSKA (reference sequence).

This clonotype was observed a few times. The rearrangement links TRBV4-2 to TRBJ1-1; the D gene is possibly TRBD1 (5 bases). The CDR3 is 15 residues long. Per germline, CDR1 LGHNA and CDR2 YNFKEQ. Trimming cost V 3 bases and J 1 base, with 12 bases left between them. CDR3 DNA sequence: TGTGCCAGCAGCCAGCGTACCGACAGGAACACTGAAGCTTTCTTT. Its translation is CASSQRTDRNTEAFF.

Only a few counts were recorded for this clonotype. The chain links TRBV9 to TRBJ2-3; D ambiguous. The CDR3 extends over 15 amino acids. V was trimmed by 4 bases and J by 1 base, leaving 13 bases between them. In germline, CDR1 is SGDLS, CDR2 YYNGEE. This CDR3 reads CASSPGGVRTDTQYF. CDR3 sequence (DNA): TGTGCCAGCAGCCCAGGTGGCGTTCGCACAGATACGCAGTATTTT.

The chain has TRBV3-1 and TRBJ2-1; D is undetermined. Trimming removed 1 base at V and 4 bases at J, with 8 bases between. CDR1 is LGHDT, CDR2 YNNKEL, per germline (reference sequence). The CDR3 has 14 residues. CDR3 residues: CASSQAEMYNEQFF. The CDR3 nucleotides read TGTGCCAGCAGCCAAGCGGAGATGTACAATGAGCAGTTCTTC.

The CDR3 reads CASSSGLLGQTRPDTQYF. CDR3 coding DNA: TGCGCCAGCAGCTCGGGCCTCCTTGGACAGACCAGGCCAGATACGCAGTATTTT. V and J are TRBV5-1 and TRBJ2-3; tentatively, D is TRBD1 (6 bases). Germline CDR1 SGHRS, CDR2 YFSETQ. The CDR3 is made up of 18 amino acids. V was pared by 3 bases and J by 4 bases, with 24 bases between.

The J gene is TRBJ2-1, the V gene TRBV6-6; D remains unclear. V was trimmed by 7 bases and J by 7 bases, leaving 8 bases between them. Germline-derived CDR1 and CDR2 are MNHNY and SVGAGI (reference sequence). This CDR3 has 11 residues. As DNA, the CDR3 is TGTGCCAGCACCGCCGGGAATGAGCAGTTCTTC. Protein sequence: CASTAGNEQFF.

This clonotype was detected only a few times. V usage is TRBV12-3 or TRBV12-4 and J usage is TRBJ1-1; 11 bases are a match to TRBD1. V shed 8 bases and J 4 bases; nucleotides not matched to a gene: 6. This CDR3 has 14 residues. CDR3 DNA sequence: TGTGCCAGCGGTCGGGACAGGGGGGTCACTGAAGCTTTCTTT. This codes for CASGRDRGVTEAFF.

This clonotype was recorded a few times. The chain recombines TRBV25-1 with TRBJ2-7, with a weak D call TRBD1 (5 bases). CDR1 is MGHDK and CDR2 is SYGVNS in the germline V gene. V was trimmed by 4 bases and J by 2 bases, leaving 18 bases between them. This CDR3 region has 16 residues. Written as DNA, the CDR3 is TGTGCCAGCAGTGGAGCAGGGTACTGGGATGCCTACGAGCAGTACTTC. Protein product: CASSGAGYWDAYEQYF.

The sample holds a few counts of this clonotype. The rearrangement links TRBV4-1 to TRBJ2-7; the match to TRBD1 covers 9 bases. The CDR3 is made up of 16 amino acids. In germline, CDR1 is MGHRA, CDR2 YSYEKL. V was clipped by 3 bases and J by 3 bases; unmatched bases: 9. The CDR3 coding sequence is TGCGCCAGCAGCCAGGAAGGGACAGGGTTAGACTACGAGCAGTACTTC. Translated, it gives CASSQEGTGLDYEQYF.

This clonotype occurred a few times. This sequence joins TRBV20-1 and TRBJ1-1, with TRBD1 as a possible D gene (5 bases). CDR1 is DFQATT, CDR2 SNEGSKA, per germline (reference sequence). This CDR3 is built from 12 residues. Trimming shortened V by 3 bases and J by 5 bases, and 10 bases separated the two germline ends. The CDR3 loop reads CSASEGWTEAFF. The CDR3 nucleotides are TGCAGTGCTAGTGAGGGGTGGACTGAAGCTTTCTTT.

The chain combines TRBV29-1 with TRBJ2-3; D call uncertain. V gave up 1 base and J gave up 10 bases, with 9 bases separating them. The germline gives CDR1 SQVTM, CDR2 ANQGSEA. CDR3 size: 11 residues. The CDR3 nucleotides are TGCAGCGTTGAAGGGGCGGCTCCGCAGTATTTT. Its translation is CSVEGAAPQYF.